This is a list of T cell receptor beta chains from one sample in a study of siplizumab effects on memory and regulatory T cells. Sequencing was performed with immunoSEQ multiplex PCR; in TCRdb, only in-frame clones are kept and a portion is missing. Here the sample spans more than 75,000 clones, approximately 93% being singletons. Source material: CD8+ T cells sorted from blood. All receptors derive from a human donor in good health. Both conserved end residues are part of each CDR3. A D gene is named only where the DNA matches it firmly.

DNA | CDR3 | J | D | V
TGTGCCAGCAGCTTAGCTCCTAGCGCATTGTACAATGAGCAGTTCTTC | CASSLAPSALYNEQFF | TRBJ2-1 | . | TRBV7-9
TGTGCCAGCAGCACAAGCGGCGGGGGGGCCACCGGGGAGCTGTTTTTT | CASSTSGGGATGELFF | TRBJ2-2 | TRBD2 | TRBV7-9
TGTGCCAGCAGTTTATCCGCCGGTTCCTACGAGCAGTACTTC | CASSLSAGSYEQYF | TRBJ2-7 | . | TRBV27
TGTGCCAGCAGCCATCGGATAGCTAGGGGTACAGATACGCAGTATTTT | CASSHRIARGTDTQYF | TRBJ2-3 | . | TRBV7-9
TGTGCCAGCAGCCACCCAGCAGACCTCACAGATACGCAGTATTTT | CASSHPADLTDTQYF | TRBJ2-3 | . | TRBV7-9
TGTGCCAGCAGCCATTCGGACGATCGGCAGGAGACCCAGTACTTC | CASSHSDDRQETQYF | TRBJ2-5 | . | TRBV14
TGTGCCAGCAGCTTAGGCTTCACTAGCGGGAGTAACGAGCAGTACTTC | CASSLGFTSGSNEQYF | TRBJ2-7 | TRBD2 | TRBV13
TGTGCCAGCAGCTCGACAGGGGCTGGCACCGGGGAGCTGTTTTTT | CASSSTGAGTGELFF | TRBJ2-2 | TRBD1 | TRBV7-9
TGCGCCAGCAGCCAAGAGCCGGGACAAGCTTATGGCTACACCTTC | CASSQEPGQAYGYTF | TRBJ1-2 | . | TRBV4-1
TGTGCCAGCAGCTTAATTGGAGGGGCGAACACTGAAGCTTTCTTT | CASSLIGGANTEAFF | TRBJ1-1 | . | TRBV7-3